A single sample gave rise to the 17 T cell receptor beta chains below, sequenced in a study of beta chain features in type 1 diabetes. Investigators reverse transcribed all isolated RNA, so they sequenced expressed TCRB transcripts. Profiled with immunoSEQ multiplex PCR; TCRdb holds only in-frame clones, not every one. The sample holds roughly 150,000 clones, 10% seen once. Their specific antigens are unknown. Study findings and constraints: Among patients with Type 1 diabetes, TCRB CDR3s were moderately but significantly shorter in every one of the four CD4+ subsets.

The specimen sequenced was central memory CD4+ T cells from blood. Receptors were obtained from a man under 40 with type 1 diabetes.

The chain combines TRBV30 with TRBJ1-5; D gene unclear. The germline V gene has CDR1 GTSNPN and CDR2 SVGIG (reference sequence). CDR3 length: 13 residues. V lost 2 bases, J lost 6 bases, and 11 bases lay in between. This CDR3 is CAWSSTTRQPQHF. The CDR3 DNA sequence: TGTGCCTGGAGTAGTACTACCCGTCAGCCCCAGCATTTT.

This clone was detected a few times. The CDR3 DNA is TGTGCCAGTAGTGGACTAGCGGGAGCCGCGCACAATGAGCAGTTCTTC. This gives the protein CASSGLAGAAHNEQFF. J is TRBJ2-1 and V is TRBV19; 13 positions match TRBD2. This CDR3 has 16 amino acids. Per the germline V gene, CDR1 is LNHDA and CDR2 is SQIVND (reference sequence). Unmatched junction bases numbered 6, after V lost 5 bases and J lost 5 bases. Together with reference TRBV19 and TRBJ2-1, the CDR3 gives the full variable domain: DGGITQSPKYLFRKEGQNVTLSCEQNLNHDAMYWYRQDPGQGLRLIYYSQIVNDFQKGDIAEGYSVSREKKESFPLTVTSAQKNPTAFYLCASSGLAGAAHNEQFFGPGTRLTVL.

The V and J genes are TRBV20-1 and TRBJ2-1, with D possibly being TRBD2 (5 bases). Trimming removed 8 bases from V and 5 bases from J, with 10 bases in between. The CDR3 loop spans 11 amino acids. Germline CDR1 and CDR2: DFQATT and SNEGSKA (reference sequence). In DNA form, the CDR3 reads TGCAGTTCCGGGAACAACAATGAGCAGTTCTTC. This codes for CSSGNNNEQFF.

This chain links TRBV2 with TRBJ1-2, with 8 bases lining up with TRBD1. The CDR3 contains 13 residues. The germline CDR1 and CDR2 sequences are SNHLY and FYNNEI. The V gene end was trimmed by 6 bases and the J gene end by 6 bases; junction bases not matched to a gene: 6. The CDR3 coding sequence is TGTGCCAGCAGAGCCGACAGGGGCGATGGCTACACCTTC. Amino acid sequence: CASRADRGDGYTF.

This clone appeared a few times. V and J are TRBV4-3 and TRBJ1-1, with a tentative D call TRBD1 (6 bases). The CDR3 runs 16 residues. V lost 2 bases and J lost 1, with 14 bases in between. CDR1 is LGHNA and CDR2 is YSLEER in the germline V gene. CDR3 coding DNA: TGCGCCAGCAGCCAAAAATTAGGGGGGGAGAACACTGAAGCTTTCTTT. Residues: CASSQKLGGENTEAFF.

V usage is TRBV11-2 and J usage is TRBJ1-1; D gene unclear. The CDR3 has 18 residues. The germline V gene has CDR1 SGHAT and CDR2 FQNNGV. Trimming cost V 5 bases and J 4 bases, with 26 bases left between them. For the CDR3, the DNA is TGTGCCAGCAGCCCGGCACATCTTGGACGGAGCCGGGGCACTGAAGCTTTCTTT. Translating gives CASSPAHLGRSRGTEAFF.

This rearrangement joins TRBV7-2 to TRBJ2-1; TRBD2 matches at 8 bases. The germline V gene encodes CDR1 SGHTA and CDR2 FQGNSA. The CDR3 runs to 15 residues. J gave up 5 bases and V 5 bases, and 8 bases lay outside the gene matches. The CDR3 nucleotides are TGTGCCAGCAGCCCCCAGCGGGAGTCGGACAATGAGCAGTTCTTC. Amino acids: CASSPQRESDNEQFF.

This clone was recorded a few times. The rearrangement links TRBV11-2 to TRBJ2-5; D might be TRBD1 (5 bases). Trimming cost V 5 bases and J 1 base, with 14 bases left between them. CDR1 and CDR2 (germline): SGHAT, FQNNGV. The CDR3 contains 15 residues. The CDR3: CASSPYWGSQETQYF. The CDR3 bases are TGTGCCAGCAGCCCCTATTGGGGCAGCCAAGAGACCCAGTACTTC.

The CDR3: CASSPSQVSYGYTF. Here the CDR3 DNA reads TGTGCCAGCAGCCCCTCTCAGGTCTCCTATGGCTACACCTTC. This chain joins TRBV7-9 and TRBJ1-2, with unresolved D. Germline V gene data show CDR1 as SEHNR and CDR2 as FQNEAQ (reference sequence). This CDR3 comprises 14 residues. V was cut by 5 bases and J by 4 bases, with 14 bases left in between.

J is TRBJ2-1 and V is TRBV14; TRBD2 matches 10 bases. After removal of 5 bases from V and 8 bases from J, the junction contained 15 bases not matched to a gene. Germline V gives CDR1 SGHDN, CDR2 FVKESK. The CDR3 covers 17 residues. CDR3 loop: CASSSPRAGGMKDEQFF. CDR3 nucleotides: TGTGCCAGCAGCTCCCCACGAGCGGGAGGGATGAAGGATGAGCAGTTCTTC. Based on the CDR3 plus reference TRBV14 and TRBJ2-1, the full variable domain is EAGVTQFPSHSVIEKGQTVTLRCDPISGHDNLYWYRRVMGKEIKFLLHFVKESKQDESGMPNNRFLAERTGGTYSTLKVQPAELEDSGVYFCASSSPRAGGMKDEQFFGPGTRLTVL.

Concerning this clone itself: Other DNA sequences in the same sample also yield this CDR3. The rearrangement links TRBV2 to TRBJ2-5; tentative D call: TRBD1 (6 bases). CDR3 length: 12 amino acids. Trimming shortened V by 7 bases and J by 5 bases, and 11 bases separated the two germline ends. Germline CDR1 SNHLY, CDR2 FYNNEI. The CDR3 region is CASKGEGETQYF. The DNA for the CDR3 is TGTGCCAGCAAGGGGGAAGGGGAGACCCAGTACTTC.

This clone was recorded a few times. The chain recombines TRBV27 with TRBJ2-7, with 8 nucleotides matching TRBD1. CDR1 and CDR2 from the germline V gene are MNHEY and SMNVEV (reference sequence). CDR3 length: 13 residues. Trimming removed 5 bases from V and 4 bases from J; junction bases left unmatched: 4. The CDR3 spells CASSRTGPYEQYF. The CDR3 region has the DNA TGTGCCAGCAGTAGGACAGGGCCTTACGAGCAGTACTTC.

This clone was found a few times. The chain carries TRBV4-2 and TRBJ2-1; D may be TRBD2 (5 bases). With 0 bases removed from V and 5 bases from J, the gap between germline ends came to 11 bases. The CDR3 totals 15 residues. The germline CDR1 and CDR2 sequences are LGHNA and YNFKEQ. In DNA, the CDR3 is TGTGCCAGCAGCCAAGAAACGGGGATGAACAATGAGCAGTTCTTC. Amino acids: CASSQETGMNNEQFF.

The chain employs TRBV27 and TRBJ1-2; TRBD1 agrees at 8 bases. J lost 8 bases, V lost 2 bases, and 4 bases had no gene match. The CDR3 is made up of 13 amino acids. CDR1 MNHEY and CDR2 SMNVEV come from the germline V gene (reference sequence). The CDR3 sequence is CASSLRDRRGYTF. CDR3 nucleotides: TGTGCCAGCAGTTTAAGGGACAGGCGCGGCTACACCTTC.

CDR3 in DNA: TGTGCCAGCAGTTGGGCGGGGACCAATCAGCCCCAGCATTTT. Residues: CASSWAGTNQPQHF. The rearrangement links TRBV6-6 to TRBJ1-5, with TRBD1 as a possible D gene (5 bases). Germline V lookup: CDR1 MNHNY, CDR2 SVGAGI (reference sequence). V was shortened by 4 bases and J by 3 bases, with 10 bases between the two germline ends. The CDR3 covers 14 residues.

The chain couples TRBV2 to TRBJ2-1; 12 bases align to TRBD2. CDR3 length: 14 amino acids. J lost 9 bases, V lost 6 bases, and 6 bases had no gene match. Germline V gene lookup returns CDR1 SNHLY and CDR2 FYNNEI. DNA for the CDR3: TGTGCCAGCAGGGAGACTAGCGGGAGTGGTGAGCAGTTCTTC. It specifies CASRETSGSGEQFF.

This clone has just a few counts. The CDR3, as DNA: TGTGCCAGCAGAGGTAGCAGCCTTTTTCGGTACGAGCAGTACTTC. It codes for CASRGSSLFRYEQYF. The rearrangement uses TRBV27 and TRBJ2-7; D is unclear. Germline V gene lookup returns CDR1 MNHEY and CDR2 SMNVEV (reference sequence). V gave up 6 bases and J gave up 4 bases, with 19 bases separating them. This CDR3 spans 15 amino acids.